These 26 T cell receptor beta chains were sequenced from one sample in a study of shared clonotypes between healthy human individuals. The repertoire was sequenced with immunoSEQ multiplex PCR; TCRdb's copy has only in-frame clones and lacks some. The table shows fewer than 2.5 million clones, with 93% occurring only once. Source material: naive CD4+ T cells from PBMCs. Subset here: CD45RA+ positively selected. These receptors came from a man aged 18-30 years in good health. Some clones in this sample may be carry-over from other donors' samples.

This chain uses TRBV14 with TRBJ2-3, with TRBD2 identical over 9 bases. The CDR3 is made up of 14 amino acids. The germline V gene encodes CDR1 SGHDN and CDR2 FVKESK. The ends lost 4 bases at V and 4 bases at J; junction bases unmatched: 3. CDR3 amino acids: CASSLSGSPDTQYF. The CDR3 bases are TGTGCCAGCAGCCTTAGCGGGAGCCCAGATACGCAGTATTTT. Together with reference TRBV14 and TRBJ2-3, the CDR3 gives the full variable domain: EAGVTQFPSHSVIEKGQTVTLRCDPISGHDNLYWYRRVMGKEIKFLLHFVKESKQDESGMPNNRFLAERTGGTYSTLKVQPAELEDSGVYFCASSLSGSPDTQYFGPGTRLTVL.

V is TRBV4-1 and J is TRBJ2-1; 9 bases agree with TRBD1. The CDR3 length is 17 residues. Germline loops: CDR1 MGHRA, CDR2 YSYEKL. After removal of 4 bases from V and 7 bases from J, the junction contained 14 bases not matched to a gene. The CDR3 is CASSPRYPTGGRNEQFF. As DNA, the CDR3 is TGCGCCAGCAGCCCAAGATATCCGACAGGGGGGAGGAATGAGCAGTTCTTC.

The chain recombines TRBV7-2 with TRBJ1-2; 7 positions match TRBD1. Trimming cost V 7 bases and J 4 bases; bases outside gene matches: 6. This CDR3 region has 13 residues. Germline assignment: CDR1 SGHTA and CDR2 FQGNSA. The CDR3 loop is CASTPGTAYGYTF. The CDR3 coding sequence is TGTGCCAGCACCCCTGGGACAGCCTATGGCTACACCTTC.

This sequence joins TRBV18 and TRBJ2-5; D perhaps matches TRBD2 (6 bases). The end of the DNA is better explained by TRBJ2-7, so the J call may be wrong. CDR1 and CDR2 from the germline V gene are KGHSH and LQKENI. This CDR3 has 14 amino acids. Here the CDR3 reads CASSRDSSSYEQYF. CDR3 coding DNA: TGTGCCAGCTCACGGGACTCTAGCTCCTACGAGCAGTACTTC.

On this clone itself: Other nucleotide sequences from this sample produce the same CDR3. The gene calls are TRBV5-1 and TRBJ1-3, with D possibly matching TRBD1 (5 bases). Deletions cut 0 bases from V and 3 bases from J, with 10 bases between. Germline loops: CDR1 SGHRS, CDR2 YFSETQ. The CDR3 runs 15 residues. Here the CDR3 reads CASSLALGGGNTIYF. The CDR3 nucleotides read TGCGCCAGCAGCTTGGCCCTGGGGGGTGGAAACACCATATATTTT.

The chain recombines TRBV7-9 with TRBJ2-4, with 7 bases fitting TRBD1. CDR3 length: 17 amino acids. Germline trimming cut 0 bases from V and 6 bases from J; bases unmatched to any gene: 11. Looked up from germline, CDR1 is SEHNR and CDR2 is FQNEAQ (reference sequence). This chain's CDR3 is CASSLAERQGGRNIQYF. DNA for the CDR3: TGTGCCAGCAGCTTAGCTGAAAGACAGGGTGGTCGAAACATTCAGTACTTC.

V gene TRBV5-1 combines with J gene TRBJ2-7; 8 bases match TRBD2. Germline loops: CDR1 SGHRS, CDR2 YFSETQ. The length of the CDR3 is 15 residues. Unmatched junction bases numbered 8, after V lost 0 bases and J lost 6 bases. The DNA of the CDR3 is TGCGCCAGCAGCTTGGCCCCAGCGGGAGTGGGCGAGCAGTACTTC. Residues: CASSLAPAGVGEQYF.

V is TRBV7-3 and J is TRBJ2-1; D gene unclear. The CDR3 runs to 13 residues. Trimming took 0 bases from V and 5 from J, leaving 5 bases between them. From germline, CDR1 is SGHTA and CDR2 FQGTGA. The DNA for the CDR3 is TGTGCCAGCAGCTTAACTACGGACAATGAGCAGTTCTTC. Encoded protein: CASSLTTDNEQFF.

This chain joins TRBV11-2 and TRBJ2-3, with 9 bases identical to TRBD2. Germline V gene sequence: CDR1 SGHAT, CDR2 FQNNGV. V was clipped by 5 bases and J by 4 bases; unmatched bases: 7. The CDR3 is 15 residues long. The DNA for the CDR3 is TGTGCCAGCAGCCGGGGCGGCGGGAGGGCAGATACGCAGTATTTT. It specifies CASSRGGGRADTQYF.

This clone was observed once. This same CDR3 is encoded by further DNA sequences in the sample. This chain connects TRBV20-1 to TRBJ2-7; D not resolved. V dropped 3 bases and J dropped 2 bases, with 5 bases sitting between them. The CDR3 contains 11 residues. CDR1 and CDR2 (germline): DFQATT, SNEGSKA (reference sequence). The DNA of the CDR3 is TGCAGTGCTAGGAGAACCTACGAGCAGTACTTC. Residues: CSARRTYEQYF.

The V gene is TRBV4-1, the J gene TRBJ1-5; D is unclear. This CDR3 has 16 residues. The V and J ends lost 2 bases and 3 bases respectively, with 14 bases between them. CDR1 and CDR2 (germline): MGHRA, YSYEKL. This chain's CDR3 is CASSQRPILPNQPQHF. DNA of the CDR3: TGCGCCAGCAGCCAAAGGCCGATATTACCCAATCAGCCCCAGCATTTT.

CDR3 in amino acids: CASSLLGVDEKLFF. In DNA form, the CDR3 reads TGCGCCAGCAGCTTGCTCGGGGTAGATGAAAAACTGTTTTTT. The J gene is TRBJ1-4, the V gene TRBV5-1, with D uncertain. With 1 base removed from V and 6 bases from J, the gap between germline ends came to 10 bases. The CDR3 has 14 residues. In germline, CDR1 is SGHRS, CDR2 YFSETQ.

This sequence joins TRBV21-1 and TRBJ2-7; the table gives TRBD1 as D, unverified against the DNA. TRBV21-1 is a recognized pseudogene. CDR3 size: 18 residues. The CDR3 DNA is TGTGCCAGCAGCAAAGATTATTATGTCAGGGATCCAGTCTACGAGCAGTACTTC. This encodes CASSKDYYVRDPVYEQYF.

This clone was seen a single time. The chain recombines TRBV19 with TRBJ2-3; 9 nucleotides line up with TRBD2. The CDR3 has 16 residues. CDR1 and CDR2 (germline): LNHDA, SQIVND (reference sequence). J lost 6 bases, V lost 5 bases, and 12 bases had no gene match. DNA for the CDR3: TGTGCCAGTAGTTTTATGCGCGGGAGGGGCGTGGATACGCAGTATTTT. Translated, it gives CASSFMRGRGVDTQYF. Combining the CDR3 with reference TRBV19 and TRBJ2-3 gives the whole variable domain DGGITQSPKYLFRKEGQNVTLSCEQNLNHDAMYWYRQDPGQGLRLIYYSQIVNDFQKGDIAEGYSVSREKKESFPLTVTSAQKNPTAFYLCASSFMRGRGVDTQYFGPGTRLTVL.

V and J are TRBV5-1 and TRBJ1-5; a possible D gene is TRBD1 (5 bases). V was trimmed by 4 bases and J by 1 base, leaving 12 bases between them. Looked up from germline, CDR1 is SGHRS and CDR2 is YFSETQ. This CDR3 is 15 amino acids long. This CDR3 is CASSPGGESNQPQHF. Written as DNA, the CDR3 is TGCGCCAGCAGCCCGGGGGGGGAAAGCAATCAGCCCCAGCATTTT.

The chain is built from TRBV15 and TRBJ2-1; 11 nucleotides match TRBD2. Trimming took 3 bases from V and 3 from J; bases not matched to a gene: 4. The CDR3 is made up of 16 amino acids. CDR1 and CDR2 (germline): LNHNV, YYDKDF (reference sequence). DNA for the CDR3: TGTGCCACCAGCAGTCCCGGGACTAGCGGCTACAATGAGCAGTTCTTC. The encoded protein is CATSSPGTSGYNEQFF.

The chain joins TRBV18 to TRBJ2-5, with TRBD2 matching 10 bases. The CDR3 spans 17 residues. Trimming took 3 bases from V and 5 from J; bases not matched to a gene: 12. CDR1 and CDR2 (germline): KGHSH, LQKENI. The CDR3 protein is CASSPPRGAGGPETQYF. The CDR3 DNA is TGTGCCAGCTCACCGCCCCGGGGAGCGGGAGGGCCGGAGACCCAGTACTTC.

This clone was seen just once. The CDR3 region has the DNA TGTGCCTGGAGTCCCTGGGACAGGAAATACTCTGGGGCCAACGTCCTGACTTTC. Translation: CAWSPWDRKYSGANVLTF. The rearrangement joins TRBV30 to TRBJ2-6; the match to TRBD1 covers 8 bases. Looked up from germline, CDR1 is GTSNPN and CDR2 is SVGIG (reference sequence). J gave up 0 bases and V 2 bases, and 9 bases lay outside the gene matches. This CDR3 is 18 amino acids long.

The chain has TRBV19 and TRBJ1-2; TRBD1 agrees at 7 bases. Looked up from germline, CDR1 is LNHDA and CDR2 is SQIVND (reference sequence). The CDR3 extends over 14 amino acids. After removal of 7 bases from V and 3 bases from J, the junction contained 8 bases not matched to a gene. CDR3 DNA: TGTGCCAGTACCCACCCCGACAGGGACTATGGCTACACCTTC. Encoded protein: CASTHPDRDYGYTF. Supplemented by reference TRBV19 and TRBJ1-2, the full variable domain reads DGGITQSPKYLFRKEGQNVTLSCEQNLNHDAMYWYRQDPGQGLRLIYYSQIVNDFQKGDIAEGYSVSREKKESFPLTVTSAQKNPTAFYLCASTHPDRDYGYTFGSGTRLTVV.

The chain employs TRBV7-9 and TRBJ2-5; D tentatively fits TRBD1 or TRBD2 (6 bases each). The CDR3 length is 14 residues. V lost 1 base to trimming and J lost 5 bases, with 11 bases between them. Germline loops: CDR1 SEHNR, CDR2 FQNEAQ (reference sequence). The CDR3 DNA follows: TGTGCCAGCAGCTTAGGGGGGGCGTGGGAGACCCAGTACTTC. This encodes CASSLGGAWETQYF.

This clone came up once. This chain joins TRBV7-8 and TRBJ2-7; a possible D gene is TRBD1 (5 bases). The CDR3 spans 14 residues. Per germline, CDR1 SGHVS and CDR2 FQNEAQ. Trimming cost V 2 bases and J 5 bases, with 13 bases left between them. The CDR3 sequence is CASSLRQGAHEQYF. In DNA form, the CDR3 reads TGTGCCAGCAGCTTAAGGCAGGGCGCCCACGAGCAGTACTTC.

This clone was counted a single time. The genes are TRBV5-1 and TRBJ1-1; D perhaps matches TRBD1 (6 bases). Germline V gene lookup returns CDR1 SGHRS and CDR2 YFSETQ. V dropped 4 bases and J dropped 3 bases, with 16 bases sitting between them. The CDR3 is made up of 15 amino acids. The CDR3 sequence: CASSIQGRGDTEAFF. DNA of the CDR3: TGCGCCAGCAGCATACAGGGTCGGGGGGACACTGAAGCTTTCTTT.

The gene calls are TRBV11-2 and TRBJ1-5; D is unclear. Trimming took 1 base from V and 1 from J, leaving 14 bases between them. This CDR3 has 17 residues. Germline V gene data show CDR1 as SGHAT and CDR2 as FQNNGV. The CDR3 nucleotides read TGTGCCAGCAGCTTAGGGGTTATGGGTGGGAGCAATCAGCCCCAGCATTTT. This encodes CASSLGVMGGSNQPQHF.

The chain joins TRBV28 to TRBJ1-2, with D perhaps TRBD1 (5 bases). CDR1 is MDHEN, CDR2 SYDVKM, per germline. This CDR3 has 13 residues. V was trimmed by 6 bases and J by 6 bases, leaving 14 bases between them. CDR3 protein: CASSLGQLNGYTF. The CDR3 DNA reads TGTGCCAGCAGCCTCGGACAATTGAATGGCTACACCTTC.

The chain links TRBV20-1 to TRBJ2-3, with D possibly TRBD2 on 5 matching bases. This CDR3 has 10 residues. CDR1 and CDR2 from the germline V gene are DFQATT and SNEGSKA (reference sequence). The CDR3, as DNA: TGCAGGACTAACACAGATACGCAGTATTTT. It codes for CRTNTDTQYF.

This sequence joins TRBV10-3 and TRBJ1-1, with 9 nucleotides matching TRBD1. Losses at the gene ends were 5 bases for V and 4 bases for J; bases not matched to a gene: 8. The CDR3 has 15 residues. Germline CDR1 and CDR2: ENHRY and SYGVKD. In nucleotides, the CDR3 is TGTGCCATCAGTCCCGGACAGGGGAGAGTCACTGAAGCTTTCTTT. Translated: CAISPGQGRVTEAFF.